The entry below describes one TCR beta chain. Its antigen specificity is not known. No quality values exist for individual bases; no much larger clone is one base distant. The immunoSEQ assay was used to amplify and sequence the TCR beta locus, producing bulk TCR Vbeta CDR3 data. The authors processed their data as follows. Non-productive CDR3s, sequences shorter than 7 amino acids, and those not starting with C or ending with F/W were excluded. Analysis was restricted to specimens with at least 1000 reads, and clonotypes were defined at the amino acid level. Clonality was calculated as 1 minus Pielou's evenness. To equalize library sizes, abundance-weighted random subsampling with replacement was performed 100 times so that 95% confidence intervals could be reported. The Morisita overlap index was used to quantify repertoire overlap, and for each specimen the top 40 clones were checked for overlap with the irAE. This immuneACCESS table, as held by TCRdb, lists in-frame sequences with V and J called but not all clones. Of the missing ones, under half trace to an unresolved V gene in checked studies; the others have no known cause. V, J and clone size are those of that table, while D and trimming were read from the DNA. The sample includes some 11,000 clones, with just under 95% observed a single time. The ten largest clones represent 1.5% of the sample.

The CDR3 measures 14 amino acids from cysteine to phenylalanine. Only CDR3 DNA remains: 42 bases, in frame from the first base. Reading the germline V gene gives CDR1 SNHLY and CDR2 FYNNEI. Trimming costs V 7 bases and J 0 bases, and their ends lie 10 bases apart. The entry originates in a study of T cells in tumors and immune-related adverse events (dated by TCRdb to about 2021). The meaning of the sample's treatment or condition label: nivolumab (PD-1 blockade) given before sampling. The DNeasy Blood and Tissue Kit was used to extract DNA from formalin-fixed paraffin-embedded specimens. The rearranged segments are TRBV2 and TRBJ2-1; the D region possibly corresponds to TRBD1 (5 bases align). Sequencing was performed on lymph node tissue, taken from a patient treated with anti-PD-1 therapy. The clonotype comes from a female donor with metastatic renal cell carcinoma. Here the CDR3 is given as CASTGSPSYNEQFF. The DNA reads as follows: TGTGCCAGCACAGGGTCTCCCTCCTACAATGAGCAGTTCTTC.